This entry features one TCR beta chain sequence. Repertoires were generated with immunoSEQ multiplex PCR, while TCRdb's copy carries only in-frame clones and drops some. Here the sample spans around 97,000 clones, about 78% being singletons. The CDR3 is 16 residues long. Trimming pared 1 base from V and 0 bases from J, leaving 11 bases between. Germline CDR1 is PRHDT and CDR2 is FYEKMQ (reference sequence). The data derive from a study of cytotoxic CD8 clonotypes in ibrutinib-treated CLL. The sequence was obtained from a human donor with chronic lymphocytic leukemia. The starting material was PBMCs, obtained after 12 months of ibrutinib treatment. The chain is built from TRBV13 and TRBJ2-3; TRBD2 is a possible D gene (5 bases). CDR3 residues: CASSLVASTSTDTQYF. Here the CDR3 DNA reads TGTGCCAGCAGCTTAGTAGCGTCAACGAGCACAGATACGCAGTATTTT. Filled out from reference TRBV13 and TRBJ2-3, the complete variable domain reads AAGVIQSPRHLIKEKRETATLKCYPIPRHDTVYWYQQGPGQDPQFLISFYEKMQSDKGSIPDRFSAQQFSDYHSELNMSSLELGDSALYFCASSLVASTSTDTQYFGPGTRLTVL.